The rows below give T cell receptor beta chains drawn from one sample of a study of blood T cell repertoires in COVID-19. Data came from immunoSEQ multiplex PCR; TCRdb stores just in-frame clones and leaves some out. Found here are about 70,000 clones, 86% of them singletons; the top ten hold roughly 12%. Specimen: peripheral blood. These TCRs come from a human donor in a cohort sampled during active COVID-19. Both conserved end residues are part of each CDR3. Each record gives: J gene, D gene, clone size, V gene, CDR3 DNA, CDR3 protein. A D gene is named only where the DNA matches it firmly. Clone size, where shown, is once, few, many, or a class for clones that have expanded.

J: TRBJ1-6; D: -; size: -; V: TRBV30; DNA: TGTGCCTGGAGTGTGGGGCCCCAAAGGGGTAATTCACCCCTCCACTTT; CDR3: CAWSVGPQRGNSPLHF
J: TRBJ2-5; D: -; size: -; V: TRBV11-2; DNA: TGTGCCAGCAGCTTAGCCTCCGGACTCCTCGAGACCCAGTACTTC; CDR3: CASSLASGLLETQYF
J: TRBJ2-7; D: TRBD2; size: -; V: TRBV19; DNA: TGTGCCAGTAGGGAGCGGGGGACCGGGTACGAGCAGTACTTC; CDR3: CASRERGTGYEQYF
J: TRBJ2-5; D: TRBD2; size: -; V: TRBV2; DNA: TGTGCCAGCAGTGGGGCCGCGGGGGGCGAGACCCAGTACTTC; CDR3: CASSGAAGGETQYF
J: TRBJ2-3; D: TRBD1; size: -; V: TRBV7-9; DNA: TGTGCCAGCAGCTTAGCCTGGACAGGGGGCGTTGAGGATACGCAGTATTTT; CDR3: CASSLAWTGGVEDTQYF
J: TRBJ1-2; D: -; size: -; V: TRBV12-3/TRBV12-4; DNA: TGTGCCAGCAGTCCGCAGGGTCTACAGGGCTACACCTTC; CDR3: CASSPQGLQGYTF
J: TRBJ1-5; D: TRBD1; size: -; V: TRBV6-5; DNA: TGTGCCAGCTCGGACAGGGGGGTCAATCAGCCCCAGCATTTT; CDR3: CASSDRGVNQPQHF
J: TRBJ2-7; D: TRBD1; size: once; V: TRBV7-2; DNA: TGTGCCAGCAGCATAGACAGGGGAACAAGCGAGCAGTACTTC; CDR3: CASSIDRGTSEQYF
J: TRBJ2-7; D: -; size: few; V: TRBV5-3; DNA: TGTGCCAGAGAGGGTCGCGTAACCTACGAGCAGTACTTC; CDR3: CAREGRVTYEQYF
J: TRBJ1-1; D: -; size: -; V: TRBV5-1; DNA: TGCGCCAGCAGCGTTACAGGGATCGGTGAAGCTTTCTTT; CDR3: CASSVTGIGEAFF
J: TRBJ2-3; D: TRBD2; size: once; V: TRBV27; DNA: TGTGCCAGCAGTTTAGTTCCAGCGGGAAGCACAGATACGCAGTATTTT; CDR3: CASSLVPAGSTDTQYF
J: TRBJ2-5; D: -; size: -; V: TRBV5-1; DNA: TGCGCCAGCAGGCGCGAGCGGCAAGAGACCCAGTACTTC; CDR3: CASRRERQETQYF
J: TRBJ2-7; D: TRBD1; size: -; V: TRBV5-1; DNA: TGCGCCAGCAGGCCTGGGACAGGGGCTTTAAGCGAGCAGTACTTC; CDR3: CASRPGTGALSEQYF
J: TRBJ1-6; D: -; size: -; V: TRBV5-1; DNA: TGCGCCAGCAGCTTGGAGTCAGGGGCGCGGAATTCACCCCTCCACTTT; CDR3: CASSLESGARNSPLHF
J: TRBJ1-2; D: TRBD1; size: -; V: TRBV5-1; DNA: TGCGCCAGCAGCCCGCGGACAGGGGGCCATGGCTACACCTTC; CDR3: CASSPRTGGHGYTF
J: TRBJ1-5; D: TRBD1; size: -; V: TRBV2; DNA: TGTGCCAGCGGGGGACAGATAAATCAGCCCCAGCATTTT; CDR3: CASGGQINQPQHF
J: TRBJ2-6; D: TRBD1; size: once; V: TRBV5-5; DNA: TGTGCCAGCAGCCTCAGGGGGCGCTCTGGGGCCAACGTCCTGACTTTC; CDR3: CASSLRGRSGANVLTF
J: TRBJ1-5; D: TRBD1; size: -; V: TRBV10-2; DNA: TGCGCCAGCACGGGGGGACAGGGGACAAATCAGCCCCAGCATTTT; CDR3: CASTGGQGTNQPQHF
J: TRBJ1-2; D: -; size: -; V: TRBV7-2; DNA: TGTGCCAGCAGCCCGAGTAGTTCTTATGGCTACACCTTC; CDR3: CASSPSSSYGYTF
J: TRBJ2-7; D: -; size: -; V: TRBV4-1; DNA: TGCGCCAGCAGCCAAACAGCCCCCCTGCCTCGGCCCTACGAGCAGTACTTC; CDR3: CASSQTAPLPRPYEQYF
J: TRBJ1-4; D: TRBD1; size: -; V: TRBV9; DNA: TGTGCCAGCAGCCCCCTGACAGGGCTAAATGAAAAACTGTTTTTT; CDR3: CASSPLTGLNEKLFF
J: TRBJ2-3; D: TRBD1; size: -; V: TRBV7-9; DNA: TGTGCCAGCAGCCCCCGGGACAGGGGTACAGATACGCAGTATTTT; CDR3: CASSPRDRGTDTQYF
J: TRBJ1-1; D: -; size: -; V: TRBV4-1; DNA: TGCGCCAGCAGCCAAAGCCAGGGCAGGGGCACTGAAGCTTTCTTT; CDR3: CASSQSQGRGTEAFF
J: TRBJ2-7; D: TRBD2; size: -; V: TRBV6-6; DNA: TGTGCCAGCAGTTACTCGACGCCCAGCGGGGGGTACGAGCAGTACTTC; CDR3: CASSYSTPSGGYEQYF
J: TRBJ2-1; D: TRBD1; size: -; V: TRBV18; DNA: TGTGCCAGCTCACCCCCGGGACAGGGGACTTACAATGAGCAGTTCTTC; CDR3: CASSPPGQGTYNEQFF
J: TRBJ2-1; D: TRBD2; size: -; V: TRBV29-1; DNA: TGCAGCGTTGACCCTGCTAGCGGGGGTAGGTATGAGCAGTTCTTC; CDR3: CSVDPASGGRYEQFF
J: TRBJ2-1; D: TRBD2; size: -; V: TRBV7-2; DNA: TGTGCCAGCAGCTTAGTAGCGGGGGGTAACAATGAGCAGTTCTTC; CDR3: CASSLVAGGNNEQFF
J: TRBJ2-1; D: -; size: -; V: TRBV29-1; DNA: TGCAGCGTTGAAACAGGGACCAAGTACAATGAGCAGTTCTTC; CDR3: CSVETGTKYNEQFF
J: TRBJ1-4; D: TRBD1; size: -; V: TRBV5-6; DNA: TGTGCCAGCAGCCCGGGGACAGGCCTAAATGAAAAACTGTTTTTT; CDR3: CASSPGTGLNEKLFF
J: TRBJ2-2; D: -; size: -; V: TRBV6-2/TRBV6-3; DNA: TGTGCCAGCAGTCGACAGTGGGTGAACACCGGGGAGCTGTTTTTT; CDR3: CASSRQWVNTGELFF
J: TRBJ1-2; D: -; size: -; V: TRBV19; DNA: TGTGCCAGTAGTATAGGTCGGGGAGACTATGGCTACACCTTC; CDR3: CASSIGRGDYGYTF
J: TRBJ1-2; D: -; size: once; V: TRBV24-1; DNA: TGTGCCACCAGTGATACCAGAACAGGGTTTCAAGGCTACACCTTC; CDR3: CATSDTRTGFQGYTF